Listed below are T cell receptor beta chains from one sample, sequenced in a study of patients and donors after allogeneic stem cell transplantation. Each CDR3 protein is one row after TCRdb ran MiXCR on the RT-PCR reads. The sample has about 74,000 distinct CDR3 sequences, approximately 25% seen once. The sequenced sample consisted of blood, either unsorted or a sorted T cell fraction (not recorded which). These receptors came from a human donor who was either an allogeneic HSCT recipient or a stem cell or donor lymphocyte infusion donor (not recorded which). It is not recorded whose cells these are; they may come from a transplant donor. The CDR3 runs from the conserved cysteine through the conserved F or W. D genes are given only for firm matches. Clone size is stated in some rows and not others, as once, few, many or a class when expanded.

size | J | V | D | CDR3 | DNA
many | TRBJ1-6 | TRBV27 | NA | CASSLPAGFGSPLHF | TGTGCCAGCAGTTTACCCGCTGGTTTCGGTTCACCCCTCCACTTT
few | TRBJ2-3 | TRBV12-3/TRBV12-4 | NA | CASSLVVGTDTQYF | TGTGCCAGCAGTTTAGTTGTCGGCACAGATACGCAGTATTTT
few | TRBJ1-1 | TRBV5-1 | NA | CASSPDLNTEAFF | TGCGCCAGCAGCCCCGACCTGAACACTGAAGCTTTCTTT
NA | TRBJ2-3 | TRBV11-3 | NA | CASSLALDTQYF | TGTGCCAGCAGCTTAGCCCTAGATACGCAGTATTTT
few | TRBJ2-3 | TRBV7-3 | TRBD1 | CASSPGQGADTQYF | TGTGCCAGCAGCCCCGGACAGGGGGCAGATACGCAGTATTTT
few | TRBJ1-2 | TRBV12-3/TRBV12-4 | NA | CASSPAGDGYGYTF | TGTGCCAGCAGCCCCGCAGGGGACGGCTATGGCTACACCTTC
few | TRBJ2-3 | TRBV5-1 | NA | CASTTGYQGGTDTQYF | TGCGCCAGCACGACGGGGTACCAGGGAGGCACAGATACGCAGTATTTT
NA | TRBJ2-7 | TRBV20-1 | TRBD2 | CSAPDLGGLSGRANEQYF | TGCAGTGCTCCGGACCTAGGGGGACTTAGCGGGAGGGCCAACGAGCAGTACTTC
few | TRBJ1-6 | TRBV12-3/TRBV12-4 | TRBD1 | CASSKYPDRVVSPLHF | TGTGCCAGCAGCAAATACCCGGACAGGGTGGTGTCACCCCTCCACTTT
NA | TRBJ1-6 | TRBV12-3/TRBV12-4 | NA | CASTTGRGLALHF | TGTGCCAGCACCACCGGACGGGGGTTGGCCCTCCACTTT
few | TRBJ2-1 | TRBV29-1 | NA | CSVEGLSYNEQFF | TGCAGCGTTGAGGGCCTCAGCTACAATGAGCAGTTCTTC
many | TRBJ1-3 | TRBV7-6 | NA | CASSPRGLLSGNTIYF | TGTGCCAGCAGCCCCCGCGGGCTTCTCTCTGGAAACACCATATATTTT
few | TRBJ2-2 | TRBV7-8 | NA | CASSASGPLTGELFF | TGTGCCAGCAGCGCCTCCGGGCCCCTTACCGGGGAGCTGTTTTTT
NA | TRBJ2-1 | TRBV12-5 | TRBD1 | CASGYKLLRTGNDEQFF | TGTGCTAGTGGATATAAACTACTACGGACAGGGAATGATGAGCAGTTCTTC
NA | TRBJ1-1 | TRBV6-5 | TRBD1 | CASNSRGSAEAFF | TGTGCCAGCAACTCCAGGGGGAGCGCTGAAGCTTTCTTT
NA | TRBJ2-3 | TRBV7-3 | TRBD2 | CASSLGLGLTDTQYF | TGTGCCAGCAGCTTGGGACTAGGGTTAACAGATACGCAGTATTTT
NA | TRBJ2-7 | TRBV28 | NA | CASSLRDIAYEQYF | TGTGCCAGCAGTCTGCGGGACATAGCCTACGAGCAGTACTTC
NA | TRBJ1-2 | TRBV5-1 | NA | CASSFRGRYGYTF | TGCGCCAGCAGCTTTAGGGGCCGTTATGGCTACACCTTC
few | TRBJ1-1 | TRBV12-3/TRBV12-4 | NA | CASSRIGQLNTEAFF | TGTGCCAGCAGTAGAATAGGACAGCTGAACACTGAAGCTTTCTTT
NA | TRBJ2-7 | TRBV28 | NA | CASRTTGYEQYF | TGTGCCAGCAGAACCACAGGGTATGAGCAGTACTTC
NA | TRBJ1-4 | TRBV6-2/TRBV6-3 | NA | CASRTDSGPERLFF | TGTGCCAGCAGGACTGACAGTGGGCCGGAAAGACTGTTTTTT
NA | TRBJ1-5 | TRBV30 | TRBD1 | CAWSGQGDNQPQHF | TGTGCCTGGAGTGGACAGGGTGACAATCAGCCCCAGCATTTT